This passage covers 13 T cell receptor beta chains from one sample sequenced in a study of cytomegalovirus exposure and HLA in healthy donors (dated by TCRdb to about 2017). Receptor libraries were prepared by the immunoSEQ multiplex PCR assay. TCRdb mirrors the immuneACCESS table, restricted to in-frame sequences. Some clones are absent from its copies; in checked studies, under half trace to an unresolved V gene, and the reason for the others is unknown. Counted in this sample were roughly 75,000 clones; about 82% of them appeared once. The top ten constitute 3% of the sample. Material: PBMCs. These receptors came from a man aged 25 to 40 in good health and CMV-seronegative.

The V call is TRBV6-4, the J call TRBJ2-3; 9 bases fit TRBD1. The CDR3 is 15 residues long. Germline assignment: CDR1 MRHNA and CDR2 SNTAGT. V lost 4 bases to trimming and J lost 2 bases; unmatched junction nucleotides: 4. The CDR3 DNA reads TGTGCCAGCAGTGCCGGGACAGGGTCCACAGATACGCAGTATTTT. Translating it yields CASSAGTGSTDTQYF.

The sample holds a few counts of this clone. The sample holds other DNA sequences that translate to the same CDR3. This sequence joins TRBV7-9 and TRBJ1-1, with D unresolved. V gave up 6 bases and J gave up 1 base, with 3 bases separating them. The CDR3 consists of 11 residues. Looked up from germline, CDR1 is SEHNR and CDR2 is FQNEAQ (reference sequence). In DNA form, the CDR3 reads TGTGCCAGCAGTCGGAACACTGAAGCTTTCTTT. Protein sequence: CASSRNTEAFF. The full variable domain, rest sourced from reference TRBV7-9 and TRBJ1-1, is DTGVSQNPRHKITKRGQNVTFRCDPISEHNRLYWYRQTLGQGPEFLTYFQNEAQLEKSRLLSDRFSAERPKGSFSTLEIQRTEQGDSAMYLCASSRNTEAFFGQGTRLTVV.

In this sample, this clone turned up a few times. The chain is built from TRBV11-3 and TRBJ1-2; D uncertain. The CDR3 runs to 12 residues. Germline CDR1 and CDR2: SGHNT and YENEEA. Trimming stripped 8 bases from V and 7 bases from J, with 14 bases between. CDR3 sequence: CASSRGFTGYTF. CDR3 sequence (DNA): TGTGCCAGCTCCCGGGGTTTCACTGGCTACACCTTC.

With respect to this clone: Relative to the germline gene, one junction end is altered; a read error may explain this. Written as DNA, the CDR3 is TGTGCTAGCAGCCCAGATCCTCAAGGAAACACCATATATTTT. As protein: CASSPDPQGNTIYF. This rearrangement joins TRBV7-7 to TRBJ1-3; D is ambiguous. Germline lookup yields CDR1 SSHAT and CDR2 FNYEAQ (reference sequence). The CDR3 runs to 14 residues. Together with reference TRBV7-7 and TRBJ1-3, the CDR3 gives the full variable domain: GAGVSQSPRYKVTKRGQDVTLRCDPISSHATLYWYQQALGQGPEFLTYFNYEAQPDKSGLPSDRFSAERPEGSISTLTIQRTEQRDSAMYRCASSPDPQGNTIYFGEGSWLTVV.

The chain uses TRBV7-2 and TRBJ2-2; 7 positions match TRBD1. Germline V lookup: CDR1 SGHTA, CDR2 FQGNSA. J was trimmed by 5 bases and V by 5 bases; bases with no gene match: 8. This CDR3 comprises 15 residues. In DNA, the CDR3 is TGTGCCAGCAGCCTAGACAGGGAAAGAACCGGGGAGCTGTTTTTT. It translates to CASSLDRERTGELFF.

The chain carries TRBV11-3 and TRBJ1-5, with D unresolved. Trimming shortened V by 5 bases and J by 6 bases, and 8 bases separated the two germline ends. This CDR3 has 12 amino acids. Germline CDR1 and CDR2: SGHNT and YENEEA. The CDR3 spells CASSMAGQPQHF. CDR3 nucleotides: TGTGCCAGCAGCATGGCGGGTCAGCCCCAGCATTTT.

The rearrangement joins TRBV5-1 to TRBJ2-3, with D hard to call. The germline gives CDR1 SGHRS, CDR2 YFSETQ. The CDR3 runs to 12 residues. With 1 base removed from V and 4 bases from J, the gap between germline ends came to 4 bases. The CDR3 sequence: CASSLHSDTQYF. The CDR3 bases are TGCGCCAGCAGCTTGCATTCAGATACGCAGTATTTT.

The table lists this clone with a few counts. The chain combines TRBV28 with TRBJ2-7; 9 bases are a match to TRBD1. Germline V gene data show CDR1 as MDHEN and CDR2 as SYDVKM. The CDR3 is 15 residues long. Trimming at V came to 6 bases and at J to 5 bases, leaving 11 bases not matched to a gene. The DNA for the CDR3 is TGTGCCAGCAGCACCAATTCCGGGACAGGGAACGAGCAGTACTTC. This sequence encodes CASSTNSGTGNEQYF.

The chain links TRBV5-6 to TRBJ2-5; perhaps TRBD2 as D (6 bases). Trimming removed 3 bases from V and 4 bases from J, with 19 bases in between. The CDR3 runs 16 residues. CDR1 is SGHDT, CDR2 YYEEEE, per germline. CDR3 nucleotide sequence: TGTGCCAGCAGCTCCGAGGGTAGCGGAGCGGGAGAGACCCAGTACTTC. It specifies CASSSEGSGAGETQYF. Using reference TRBV5-6 and TRBJ2-5 for the parts outside the CDR3, the full variable domain is DAGVTQSPTHLIKTRGQQVTLRCSPKSGHDTVSWYQQALGQGPQFIFQYYEEEERQRGNFPDRFSGHQFPNYSSELNVNALLLGDSALYLCASSSEGSGAGETQYFGPGTRLLVL.

This clone has only a few counts. The chain is built from TRBV4-2 and TRBJ1-5; D unclear. Germline V lookup: CDR1 LGHNA, CDR2 YNFKEQ. Trimming removed 1 base at V and 5 bases at J, with 15 bases between. This CDR3 contains 16 residues. As DNA, the CDR3 is TGTGCCAGCAGCCAAGTTGAAGGGAGTGGTGATCAGCCCCAGCATTTT. Its translation: CASSQVEGSGDQPQHF.

The rearrangement uses TRBV30 and TRBJ2-1, with 7 bases identical to TRBD2. The CDR3 contains 13 residues. CDR1 and CDR2 from the germline V gene are GTSNPN and SVGIG (reference sequence). V shed 5 bases, J shed 6 bases, and the junction held 7 bases outside the gene matches. The CDR3: CAWFSASGNEQFF. CDR3 sequence (DNA): TGTGCCTGGTTCTCAGCTAGCGGCAATGAGCAGTTCTTC. Full variable domain (remainder filled in from reference TRBV30 and TRBJ2-1): SQTIHQWPATLVQPVGSPLSLECTVEGTSNPNLYWYRQAAGRGLQLLFYSVGIGQISSEVPQNLSASRPQDRQFILSSKKLLLSDSGFYLCAWFSASGNEQFFGPGTRLTVL.

This chain joins TRBV6-5 and TRBJ2-7; D is possibly TRBD1 (5 bases). This CDR3 comprises 14 residues. Germline V gene sequence: CDR1 MNHEY, CDR2 SVGAGI. Deletions cut 1 base from V and 4 bases from J, with 11 bases between. The DNA for the CDR3 is TGTGCCAGCAGTTACTATGCAGGGCGGTACGAGCAGTACTTC. Translated: CASSYYAGRYEQYF.

The genes are TRBV9 and TRBJ1-6; 7 positions agree with TRBD1. Germline V CDR1 and CDR2: SGDLS, YYNGEE. The CDR3 sequence is 14 residues long. V lost 4 bases and J lost 7; bases outside the gene matches: 5. This CDR3 is CASSMGQLNSPLHF. CDR3 nucleotides: TGTGCCAGCAGCATGGGACAGCTGAATTCACCCCTCCACTTT.